One sample yielded the 13 T cell receptor beta chains listed below, sequenced in a study of blood T cell repertoires in COVID-19. Produced via immunoSEQ multiplex PCR; TCRdb's table is partial and in-frame only. The repertoire has roughly 230,000 clones, around 87% of them found once; the top ten carry around 1.9%. Sequencing was performed on peripheral blood. The receptors here all came from a woman aged 55-69 years with COVID-19, enrolled during active disease.

This clone was counted a single time. The chain is built from TRBV29-1 and TRBJ1-1; 10 bases align to TRBD1. V gave up 5 bases and J gave up 3 bases; unmatched junction bases: 6. The germline V gene has CDR1 SQVTM and CDR2 ANQGSEA. CDR3 length: 14 amino acids. The CDR3 sequence: CSVKGQGIYTEAFF. The CDR3 DNA sequence: TGCAGCGTTAAGGGACAGGGGATTTACACTGAAGCTTTCTTT.

The rearrangement links TRBV5-1 to TRBJ1-6; TRBD1 might be the D (6 bases). The CDR3 contains 15 residues. CDR1 and CDR2 (germline): SGHRS, YFSETQ. V lost 1 base and J lost 8, with 13 bases in between. The CDR3 loop reads CASSLTQGSDSPLHF. Written as DNA, the CDR3 is TGCGCCAGCAGCTTGACACAGGGCTCGGATTCACCCCTCCACTTT.

The chain is built from TRBV6-4 and TRBJ1-2; D possibly corresponds to TRBD1 (6 bases). Germline loops: CDR1 MRHNA, CDR2 SNTAGT. The ends were cut back, 5 bases at V and 4 bases at J, with 17 bases in the middle. The CDR3 has 15 amino acids. The CDR3 DNA is TGTGCCAGCAGTTTTTCGACAGGAACGAGCTATGGCTACACCTTC. Protein product: CASSFSTGTSYGYTF.

CDR3 bases: TGTGCCAGCAGCTTCGGGACAACGAACACCGGGGAGCTGTTTTTT. Its translation is CASSFGTTNTGELFF. This chain links TRBV7-9 with TRBJ2-2; perhaps TRBD1 as D (6 bases). This CDR3 spans 15 amino acids. Trimming pared 3 bases from V and 0 bases from J, leaving 8 bases between. CDR1 is SEHNR and CDR2 is FQNEAQ in the germline V gene (reference sequence).

The V gene is TRBV12-5, the J gene TRBJ2-7; D uncertain. Germline V CDR1 and CDR2: LGHNT, FRNRAP. The length of the CDR3 is 13 residues. V shed 1 base and J shed 4 bases, with 8 bases lying between them. As DNA, the CDR3 is TGTGCTAGTGGTTTGGCCTCTCGGTACGAGCAGTACTTC. Amino acids: CASGLASRYEQYF.

The V gene is TRBV19, the J gene TRBJ1-1, with D possibly matching TRBD1 (5 bases). There are 12 residues in the CDR3. V was pared by 3 bases and J by 8 bases, with 10 bases between. Germline V CDR1 and CDR2: LNHDA, SQIVND (reference sequence). CDR3 DNA: TGTGCCAGTAGTATGACAGCCCTCGAAGCTTTCTTT. As protein: CASSMTALEAFF.

V gene TRBV4-2 combines with J gene TRBJ1-4, with D maybe TRBD1 (6 bases). The CDR3 consists of 16 residues. V shed 0 bases and J shed 7 bases, with 15 bases lying between them. The germline V gene encodes CDR1 LGHNA and CDR2 YNFKEQ. The CDR3 protein is CASSQDSDFRGEKLFF. The CDR3 bases are TGTGCCAGCAGCCAAGACAGCGACTTCAGGGGTGAAAAACTGTTTTTT.

The chain links TRBV2 to TRBJ1-1, with unresolved D. CDR3 length equals 13 residues. Germline V gives CDR1 SNHLY, CDR2 FYNNEI. V was trimmed by 9 bases and J by 4 bases, leaving 15 bases between them. This chain's CDR3 is CASGFGSGTEAFF. DNA of the CDR3: TGTGCCAGTGGATTCGGAAGCGGCACTGAAGCTTTCTTT.

The chain has TRBV7-8 and TRBJ1-2; 7 positions agree with TRBD1. Losses at the gene ends were 1 base for V and 5 bases for J; bases not matched to a gene: 1. The V gene's germline CDR1 is SGHVS and CDR2 FQNEAQ. There are 13 residues in the CDR3. The CDR3 nucleotides are TGTGCCAGCAGCTTAGGGGGACAGTATGGCTACACCTTC. Amino acid sequence: CASSLGGQYGYTF.

The CDR3 nucleotides are TGTGCCAGCAGCCCCGGACTAGCGGGGGTACAAGAGACCCAGTACTTC. This sequence encodes CASSPGLAGVQETQYF. The chain joins TRBV7-2 to TRBJ2-5; 13 nucleotides align to TRBD2. CDR3 length equals 16 residues. J was trimmed by 2 bases and V by 5 bases; bases with no gene match: 5. Looked up from germline, CDR1 is SGHTA and CDR2 is FQGNSA. Full variable domain (rest looked up from reference TRBV7-2 and TRBJ2-5): GAGVSQSPSNKVTEKGKDVELRCDPISGHTALYWYRQSLGQGLEFLIYFQGNSAPDKSGLPSDRFSAERTGGSVSTLTIQRTQQEDSAVYLCASSPGLAGVQETQYFGPGTRLLVL.

This clone has a handful of counts. The V call is TRBV25-1, the J call TRBJ1-3; 8 positions agree with TRBD1. The V gene end was trimmed by 4 bases and the J gene end by 2 bases; junction bases not matched to a gene: 7. Looked up from germline, CDR1 is MGHDK and CDR2 is SYGVNS. This CDR3 comprises 16 residues. The CDR3 coding sequence is TGTGCCAGCAGTGCCCCAGGGGGCTTTGCTGGAAACACCATATATTTT. Translating it yields CASSAPGGFAGNTIYF.

The chain has TRBV19 and TRBJ2-4; D is possibly TRBD1 (6 bases). V lost 1 base and J lost 12, with 19 bases in between. The CDR3 sequence is 15 residues long. Germline V gives CDR1 LNHDA, CDR2 SQIVND (reference sequence). DNA for the CDR3: TGTGCCAGTAGTATAGGTGTCAGGACAGCTCTTCATCAGTACTTC. This gives the protein CASSIGVRTALHQYF.

CDR3 loop: CASRETLNYGYTF. As DNA, the CDR3 is TGTGCCAGCAGGGAGACCCTTAACTATGGCTACACCTTC. This chain joins TRBV2 and TRBJ1-2; D is unresolved. The CDR3 loop spans 13 amino acids. V was pared by 6 bases and J by 1 base, with 9 bases between. Germline V gene sequence: CDR1 SNHLY, CDR2 FYNNEI.